These 8 T cell receptor beta chains share one sample of origin, sequenced in a study of response to subunit inactivated influenza vaccine. TCRdb re-analysed the RT-PCR reads in MiXCR, keeping a single row per CDR3 protein. The sample contains 500,000 or so distinct CDR3 sequences, 16% of which appear only once. Sequences were derived from CD4+ T cells sorted from PBMCs, sampled around 2 years after vaccination. All receptors derive from a man between 50 and 75 years old who received an inactivated influenza vaccine.

The chain has TRBV6-1 and TRBJ1-4; TRBD1 aligns across 7 bases. Germline CDR1 is MNHNS and CDR2 is SASEGT. The ends lost 7 bases at V and 0 bases at J; junction bases unmatched: 2. The CDR3 contains 14 residues. CDR3 DNA sequence: TGTGCCAGCAATCAGGGGGCAACTAATGAAAAACTGTTTTTT. It translates to CASNQGATNEKLFF.

V is TRBV4-1 and J is TRBJ2-5; 8 positions agree with TRBD1. J gave up 2 bases and V 0 bases, and 23 bases lay outside the gene matches. From germline, CDR1 is MGHRA and CDR2 YSYEKL. This CDR3 is built from 22 residues. Here the CDR3 DNA reads TGCGCCAGCAGCCAAGACCTACCACAAGTTTCCTGGGGCGGGACAGGTCAAGAGACCCAGTACTTC. Translating gives CASSQDLPQVSWGGTGQETQYF.

V is TRBV29-1 and J is TRBJ1-2; D is ambiguous. The germline V gene encodes CDR1 SQVTM and CDR2 ANQGSEA. V was shortened by 7 bases and J by 7 bases, with 13 bases between the two germline ends. This CDR3 has 11 amino acids. CDR3 DNA: TGCAGCGGACTGCACTGGGCTGGCTACACCTTC. Its protein product is CSGLHWAGYTF.

This rearrangement joins TRBV29-1 to TRBJ1-1; D is uncertain. Per the germline V gene, CDR1 is SQVTM and CDR2 is ANQGSEA. This CDR3 region has 14 residues. Between the trimmed V and J ends, which lost 5 bases and 4 bases, there was a span of 17 bases. DNA for the CDR3: TGCAGCGTTCACTCCCCCGGGGAAAGCACTGAAGCTTTCTTT. Translation gives CSVHSPGESTEAFF.

Ten or more counts support this clonotype. The chain combines TRBV5-6 with TRBJ2-1; D not resolved. V was trimmed by 4 bases and J by 9 bases, leaving 11 bases between them. CDR3 size: 12 residues. Germline V CDR1 and CDR2: SGHDT, YYEEEE. The CDR3 sequence is CASSLTTGEQFF. The CDR3 nucleotides read TGTGCCAGCAGCCTCACCACGGGTGAGCAGTTCTTC.

Many counts were recorded for this clonotype. The J gene is TRBJ1-1, the V gene TRBV12-3 or TRBV12-4; no clear D. Deletions cut 3 bases from V and 7 bases from J, with 6 bases between. CDR3 length: 11 residues. In DNA, the CDR3 is TGTGCCAGCAGTTTTCAGAGTGAAGCTTTCTTT. Translating gives CASSFQSEAFF.

In its sample, this clonotype was seen a few times. The rearrangement joins TRBV3-1 to TRBJ2-7; no firm D call. V lost 1 base to trimming and J lost 1 base, with 11 bases between them. Per germline, CDR1 LGHDT and CDR2 YNNKEL (reference sequence). CDR3 length equals 15 residues. CDR3 sequence reads: CASSQVQDPSYEQYF. CDR3 DNA sequence: TGTGCCAGCAGCCAAGTCCAGGATCCTTCCTACGAGCAGTACTTC.

This clonotype was picked up a small number of times. The J gene is TRBJ2-1, the V gene TRBV20-1, with 7 bases matching TRBD1. The CDR3 consists of 14 residues. CDR1 and CDR2 (germline): DFQATT, SNEGSKA (reference sequence). Unmatched junction bases numbered 11, after V lost 5 bases and J lost 7 bases. CDR3 region: CSAAQGRPNNEQFF. The CDR3 bases are TGCAGTGCTGCACAGGGGCGTCCTAATAATGAGCAGTTCTTC.